This T cell receptor (beta chain) was sequenced in a study of technical replicates of blood from a few donors. Profiled with immunoSEQ multiplex PCR; TCRdb holds only in-frame clones, not every one. This sample has roughly 60,000 clones; around 92% occur once, and the top ten carry about 4.4%. V lost 1 base to trimming and J lost 5 bases; unmatched junction nucleotides: 8. Germline-derived CDR1 and CDR2 are LGHNA and YSLEER. The CDR3 consists of 15 residues. The V gene is TRBV4-3, the J gene TRBJ2-7; 7 nucleotides line up with TRBD2. The sequenced sample was PBMCs. The sequence was obtained from a human donor in good health. Some clones in this sample may be carry-over from other donors' samples. CDR3 nucleotides: TGCGCCAGCAGCCAAGCTGGACGGGAGGTCGACGAGCAGTACTTC. Its protein is CASSQAGREVDEQYF.